This TCR beta chain was found in a study of blood T cell repertoires in COVID-19. The wider study: Acute-phase and convalescent COVID-19 samples originated in the United States, Italy and Spain. PBMCs, B-cell-depleted T cells, or T cells were the source of the cDNA or gDNA that made up the material.

CDR3 length: 14 amino acids. With 4 bases clipped from V and 2 bases from J, the junction kept 3 bases outside the gene matches. CDR1 ENHRY and CDR2 SYGVKD come from the germline V gene. In the original workflow: Scientists estimated how many nucleated cells there were by amplifying reference gene primers. Some clones are missing from TCRdb's copy, which holds only in-frame ones; the method was immunoSEQ multiplex PCR. The V and J calls and the clone size are those of that table, but D and trimming were determined from the DNA. Among about 76,000 clones listed, approximately 78% were seen once. This sequence joins TRBV10-3 and TRBJ1-1; 8 nucleotides align to TRBD1. The TCR originated in a woman aged 55-70 years with acute or convalescent COVID-19. The sample was peripheral blood. Here the CDR3 DNA reads TGTGCCATCAGTGTTGACAGGGGAAACACTGAAGCTTTCTTT. Translating it yields CAISVDRGNTEAFF.